The T cell receptor (beta chain) under discussion was sequenced for a study of PD-1 blockade in classical Hodgkin lymphoma (dated by TCRdb to 2020 to 2022). Study-wide context: Nivolumab dosing was 3 mg/kg intravenously every 2 weeks, continuing until either disease progression or unacceptable toxicity. A peripheral blood immune signature of response to PD-1 blockade in classical Hodgkin lymphoma was defined using TCR beta sequencing and CyTOF. The investigation overall reported the following: Lower diversity was observed in patients in whom nivolumab was started less than 1 year after ASCT, and these patients were excluded from later analyses so that confounding by immune reconstitution would be avoided. A significant rise by C4D1 was seen in CD4+ but not CD8+ TCR diversity (p=0.0027 vs p=0.16), with the rise being most apparent in complete responders (p=0.02). The study covered only a single clinical trial cohort, and the causes of the repertoire differences, possibly disease activity or prior therapy, were still not defined. Baseline TCR diversity was reported as lower in newly diagnosed patients than in healthy donors, and lower still in relapsed/refractory patients. Among trial patients, those achieving complete response had baseline diversity similar to that of newly diagnosed patients, while diversity was significantly lower in partial responders and progressors.

This specimen's time point label, interpreted: cycle 2 day 1 (C2D1) of nivolumab. All trial patients had relapsed after autologous stem cell transplantation, with cohorts A, B and C differing in prior brentuximab vedotin exposure. The trial cohort included 55 to 60 patients with relapsed/refractory classical Hodgkin lymphoma, and each patient had a best overall response of complete response, partial response or progressive disease. Trial patients were treated with single-agent nivolumab in the multi-cohort phase II CheckMate 205 trial. Best overall response was determined by an independent review committee according to the 2007 International Working Group response criteria. Trial PBMCs were collected immediately before nivolumab initiation (C1D1) and during therapy at cycle 2 day 1 and cycle 4 day 1. After peripheral blood was drawn into 8 mL Vacutainer Cell Preparation Tubes, PBMCs were isolated by centrifugation and then cryopreserved.

Notes on this clone: Its antigen target is currently unknown. Nothing much larger sits one base from this clone, and base qualities are not available.

From the germline V gene (reference sequence), CDR1 is SGHAT and CDR2 is FQDESV. The cysteine opens and the phenylalanine closes a CDR3 of 15 amino acids. Only the CDR3 DNA stays, 45 bases, in frame from base 1. V is pruned by 5 bases and J by 7 bases, leaving 12 bases of the junction without a gene match. The Qiagen DNeasy kit was used to extract genomic DNA both from unsorted PBMCs and from the negatively selected CD4+ and CD8+ fractions. TCR beta CDR3 regions were amplified by immunoSEQ multiplex PCR using primers annealing to V and J segments. A synthetic immune receptor repertoire was used to minimize amplification bias, and any remaining bias was removed computationally after sequencing. Per the original workflow: Repertoire diversity was quantified as the Shannon entropy index using custom Python scripts. The unsorted, CD4+ and CD8+ repertoires were each analyzed separately, with the exception of combined analyses, where CD4+ and CD8+ sequences were merged in silico. Clonal expansion was defined as at least a 2-fold frequency increase after treatment relative to C1D1, with a pseudocount of 0.5 for undetected baseline clones. Singleton clones were defined as clones with 0 or 1 copy at C1D1, and non-singleton clones were defined as clones with 2 or more copies. Clones expanded in unsorted samples were annotated as CD4+, CD8+ or unknown by matching protein sequences in sorted samples from the same patient. Wilcoxon tests were applied to paired samples to test diversity changes from C1D1 to C4D1. The source is immuneACCESS, and TCRdb retained only in-frame sequences with V and J called. Part of the clones is not carried over; for the studies checked, unresolved V genes explain less than half of this, and the remainder is unexplained. D and trimming were read from the DNA, whereas the V and J calls and clone size are those reported in that table. For this sample there are some 96,000 clones; roughly four fifths appear just once. In total, the top ten clones hold approximately 15% of the sample.

Source: peripheral blood mononuclear cells (PBMCs), taken before the second cycle of nivolumab. The sequence derives from a human donor with classical Hodgkin lymphoma. The V gene is TRBV11-1 and the J gene is TRBJ2-7, with 9 central nucleotides matching TRBD1. The bases are TGTGCCAGCAGCGGCCGGGACAGGGTGAGTCGGGAGCAGTACTTC. Translated, it gives CASSGRDRVSREQYF. Beyond the CDR3, the reference TRBV11-1 and TRBJ2-7 genes provide the residues; the full variable domain reads: EAEVAQSPRYKITEKSQAVAFWCDPISGHATLYWYRQILGQGPELLVQFQDESVVDDSQLPKDRFSAERLKGVDSTLKIQPAELGDSAMYLCASSGRDRVSREQYFGPGTRLTVT.